Each of the 22 T cell receptor beta chains below was sequenced from the same sample in a study of spatial heterogeneity in lung cancer. MiXCR, applied by TCRdb to the 5' RACE reads, yields one record per CDR3 protein. The table has tens of thousands of distinct CDR3 sequences, 15% to 20% seen once. The time point is: blood at routine non-recurrence follow-up after resection. Sample: PBMCs, taken at follow-up. The receptors stem from a male donor with early-stage non-small cell lung cancer.

Ten or more counts support this clonotype. V is TRBV20-1 and J is TRBJ2-4; unclear D gene. Trimming pared 3 bases from V and 0 bases from J, leaving 12 bases between. Germline V gives CDR1 DFQATT, CDR2 SNEGSKA (reference sequence). The CDR3 covers 15 residues. The CDR3 region is CSASPANLAKNIQYF. The CDR3 DNA reads TGCAGTGCTAGTCCGGCGAATCTAGCCAAAAACATTCAGTACTTC.

This clonotype appeared a few times. The gene calls are TRBV20-1 and TRBJ2-7, with TRBD1 identical over 7 bases. V lost 6 bases, J lost 3 bases, and 14 bases stayed unmatched. Per germline, CDR1 DFQATT and CDR2 SNEGSKA (reference sequence). The CDR3 runs to 15 residues. The CDR3 loop is CSAERSGTVDYEQYF. For the CDR3, the DNA is TGCAGTGCAGAGCGGTCCGGGACAGTAGACTACGAGCAGTACTTC.

V is TRBV10-3 and J is TRBJ2-1, with 13 bases lining up with TRBD2. This CDR3 spans 18 amino acids. In germline, CDR1 is ENHRY, CDR2 SYGVKD. Germline trimming cut 8 bases from V and 4 bases from J; bases unmatched to any gene: 14. Written as DNA, the CDR3 is TGTGCCATCTCCACCCCGGGACTAGCGGGACCTACGTACAATGAGCAGTTCTTC. Its protein product is CAISTPGLAGPTYNEQFF.

This clonotype was counted only a few times. CDR3 in amino acids: CASSTRLSGGVYEQFF. The DNA of the CDR3 is TGTGCCAGTAGTACCCGACTAAGCGGGGGGGTCTATGAGCAGTTCTTC. The V gene is TRBV19, the J gene TRBJ2-1, with 10 nucleotides matching TRBD2. CDR1 is LNHDA and CDR2 is SQIVND in the germline V gene (reference sequence). J lost 8 bases, V lost 4 bases, and 11 bases had no gene match. This CDR3 has 16 amino acids.

DNA of the CDR3: TGTGCCACCAGCAGAGATCATTCAGCAACTAATGAAAAACTGTTTTTT. Translated, it gives CATSRDHSATNEKLFF. The chain is built from TRBV15 and TRBJ1-4; D is uncertain. From germline, CDR1 is LNHNV and CDR2 YYDKDF (reference sequence). V lost 0 bases, J lost 0 bases, and 8 bases lay in between. This CDR3 comprises 16 residues.

This chain uses TRBV20-1 with TRBJ1-3, with TRBD1 identical over 7 bases. The V gene end was trimmed by 6 bases and the J gene end by 0 bases; junction bases not matched to a gene: 11. CDR3 length: 16 amino acids. CDR1 is DFQATT, CDR2 SNEGSKA, per germline (reference sequence). The CDR3 loop is CSATLLGQPSGNTIYF. The CDR3, as DNA: TGCAGTGCCACTCTCTTGGGACAGCCCTCTGGAAACACCATATATTTT.

In its sample, this clonotype was seen a few times. This rearrangement joins TRBV27 to TRBJ2-5; TRBD1 matches at 8 bases. Germline V CDR1 and CDR2: MNHEY, SMNVEV (reference sequence). The CDR3 runs 15 residues. Germline trimming cut 3 bases from V and 5 bases from J; bases unmatched to any gene: 8. CDR3 protein: CASSLGTGLLETQYF. CDR3 DNA sequence: TGTGCCAGCAGTTTGGGGACAGGCCTCTTGGAGACCCAGTACTTC.

V gene TRBV11-2 combines with J gene TRBJ2-5; tentatively, D is TRBD2 (6 bases). The CDR3 covers 16 residues. Between the trimmed V and J ends, which lost 5 bases and 5 bases, there was a span of 21 bases. Germline values: CDR1 SGHAT, CDR2 FQNNGV. The CDR3 sequence: CASSPYGGLQKETQYF. For the CDR3, the DNA is TGTGCCAGCAGCCCCTATGGGGGACTCCAGAAGGAGACCCAGTACTTC.

This chain links TRBV5-1 with TRBJ1-4; TRBD1 is a possible D gene (5 bases). Per the germline V gene, CDR1 is SGHRS and CDR2 is YFSETQ. Trimming removed 5 bases from V and 5 bases from J, with 19 bases in between. The CDR3 spans 16 residues. The CDR3 nucleotides are TGCGCCAGCAGGTTATCCCCTGGGCAGGGAAATGAAAAACTGTTTTTT. Protein product: CASRLSPGQGNEKLFF.

In this sample, this clonotype turned up a few times. The genes are TRBV30 and TRBJ2-7; unclear D gene. Germline V gene sequence: CDR1 GTSNPN, CDR2 SVGIG (reference sequence). Trimming removed 5 bases from V and 3 bases from J, with 5 bases in between. This CDR3 has 10 residues. CDR3 sequence reads: CAWGHYEQYF. Written as DNA, the CDR3 is TGTGCCTGGGGGCACTACGAGCAGTACTTC.

The rearrangement links TRBV6-1 to TRBJ2-7, with 12 nucleotides matching TRBD2. Germline V gives CDR1 MNHNS, CDR2 SASEGT. This CDR3 region has 15 residues. Trimming at V came to 3 bases and at J to 4 bases, leaving 4 bases not matched to a gene. CDR3 sequence: CASSEGLAGTYEQYV. The CDR3 DNA reads as TGTGCCAGCAGTGAGGGACTAGCGGGCACTTACGAGCAGTACGTC.

The chain links TRBV5-1 to TRBJ1-1, with TRBD1 matching 7 bases. CDR1 and CDR2 from the germline V gene are SGHRS and YFSETQ. With 5 bases clipped from V and 1 base from J, the junction kept 5 bases outside the gene matches. The CDR3 sequence is 14 residues long. The CDR3 loop reads CASRRQGENTEAFF. The DNA for the CDR3 is TGCGCCAGCAGAAGACAGGGTGAGAACACTGAAGCTTTCTTT.

The gene calls are TRBV6-2 or TRBV6-3 and TRBJ1-1; D unresolved. The length of the CDR3 is 12 residues. CDR1 is MNHEY, CDR2 SVGEGT, per germline. With 4 bases removed from V and 5 bases from J, the gap between germline ends came to 8 bases. CDR3 sequence: CASSFEWTEAFF. For the CDR3, the DNA is TGTGCCAGCAGTTTTGAATGGACTGAAGCTTTCTTT.

This clonotype was counted many times. The rearrangement joins TRBV27 to TRBJ2-7; D remains ambiguous. Trimming shortened V by 8 bases and J by 4 bases, and 12 bases separated the two germline ends. This CDR3 comprises 12 residues. CDR1 and CDR2 from the germline V gene are MNHEY and SMNVEV (reference sequence). The CDR3 protein is CASGNSEYEQYF. The CDR3 DNA reads as TGTGCCAGCGGGAACTCCGAGTACGAGCAGTACTTC.

The genes are TRBV5-1 and TRBJ1-2; no definite D call. CDR3 size: 14 residues. V was shortened by 1 base and J by 0 bases, with 7 bases between the two germline ends. Germline CDR1 and CDR2: SGHRS and YFSETQ. CDR3 sequence: CASSLTRPNYGYTF. Here the CDR3 DNA reads TGCGCCAGCAGCTTGACCCGACCTAACTATGGCTACACCTTC.

This clonotype has a handful of counts. The genes are TRBV5-1 and TRBJ2-7; 7 positions match TRBD1. There are 13 residues in the CDR3. Germline-derived CDR1 and CDR2 are SGHRS and YFSETQ. V was clipped by 4 bases and J by 1 base; unmatched bases: 2. The CDR3 spells CASSRTGSYEQYV. The CDR3 bases are TGCGCCAGCAGCCGGACAGGATCCTACGAGCAGTACGTC.

The CDR3 reads CSADRGVDTQYF. The CDR3 DNA is TGCAGTGCTGACAGGGGCGTGGATACGCAGTATTTT. The chain recombines TRBV20-1 with TRBJ2-3, with 8 bases aligning to TRBD1. Germline V lookup: CDR1 DFQATT, CDR2 SNEGSKA (reference sequence). This CDR3 is built from 12 residues. V was pared by 5 bases and J by 6 bases, with 4 bases of the junction left unmatched.

This CDR3 reads CASSDRAVGNQPQHF. In DNA, the CDR3 is TGTGCCAGCAGTGATAGGGCTGTTGGCAATCAGCCCCAGCATTTT. The chain links TRBV2 to TRBJ1-5; D remains ambiguous. Germline V gene lookup returns CDR1 SNHLY and CDR2 FYNNEI. The V gene lost 3 bases and the J gene lost 2 bases, with 11 bases spanning the gap. This CDR3 region has 15 residues.

The V call is TRBV18, the J call TRBJ2-5; D not certain. V was cut by 6 bases and J by 1 base, with 9 bases left in between. The CDR3 runs 13 residues. Germline-derived CDR1 and CDR2 are KGHSH and LQKENI. The CDR3 sequence: CASSLQRQETQYF. The CDR3 nucleotides are TGTGCCAGCTCCCTCCAGCGCCAAGAGACCCAGTACTTC.

The rearrangement uses TRBV20-1 and TRBJ1-5; D call uncertain. The CDR3 is made up of 15 amino acids. The germline V gene has CDR1 DFQATT and CDR2 SNEGSKA (reference sequence). The V end lost 1 base, the J end lost 3 bases, and 13 bases lay between the germline ends. CDR3 protein: CSARGTGRDNQPQHF. CDR3 DNA sequence: TGCAGTGCTAGAGGGACGGGCCGAGACAATCAGCCCCAGCATTTT.

V is TRBV5-1 and J is TRBJ2-1; the D gene is possibly TRBD2 (6 bases). The V end lost 4 bases, the J end lost 6 bases, and 11 bases lay between the germline ends. This CDR3 is built from 13 residues. Germline V gene data show CDR1 as SGHRS and CDR2 as YFSETQ. The CDR3, as DNA: TGCGCCAGCAGCATTGGAGGGTCCAATGAGCAGTTCTTC. The encoded protein is CASSIGGSNEQFF.

This clonotype was detected only a few times. This chain joins TRBV6-5 and TRBJ2-3, with D hard to call. Trimming removed 6 bases at V and 4 bases at J, with 5 bases between. The CDR3 is 11 residues long. Germline V gene data show CDR1 as MNHEY and CDR2 as SVGAGI. In DNA, the CDR3 is TGTGCCAGCAGCGGCGCAGATACGCAGTATTTT. Protein sequence: CASSGADTQYF.